These T cell receptor beta chains were read from a single sample in a study of blood T cell repertoires in COVID-19. Produced via immunoSEQ multiplex PCR; TCRdb's table is partial and in-frame only. Of 130,000 to 150,000 clones listed, 80% to 90% were seen once; the top ten hold roughly 37%. Specimen: peripheral blood. All receptors come from a man aged 50 to 59 who had recovered from COVID-19. Each CDR3 is given with its conserved first and last residue. The order of the fields is CDR3 DNA, CDR3 protein, clone size, D gene, V gene, J gene. The D gene is left open where the match is weak. Where a row states a size, it is once, few, many or the class of an expanded clone; other rows omit it.

CDR3nt: TGTGCCAGCAGTGACGTCTGGGGAGGTACTGAAGCTTTCTTT; CDR3aa: CASSDVWGGTEAFF; abundance: -; d_gene: -; v_gene: TRBV2; j_gene: TRBJ1-1
CDR3nt: TGTGCCAGTTCCGGGACAGGGGGCTCCCAAGATTCACCCCTCCACTTT; CDR3aa: CASSGTGGSQDSPLHF; abundance: -; d_gene: TRBD1; v_gene: TRBV19; j_gene: TRBJ1-6
CDR3nt: TGTGCCAGTAGTACAGACAGGGGCACTGAAGCTTTCTTT; CDR3aa: CASSTDRGTEAFF; abundance: -; d_gene: TRBD1; v_gene: TRBV19; j_gene: TRBJ1-1
CDR3nt: TGTGCCAGCTCACCAGCCGTAGAAGGGGGCGAGTTCTTC; CDR3aa: CASSPAVEGGEFF; abundance: -; d_gene: TRBD1; v_gene: TRBV18; j_gene: TRBJ2-1
CDR3nt: TGCAGCGCTACGACAGGGGGCGATGGGACCCAGTACTTC; CDR3aa: CSATTGGDGTQYF; abundance: -; d_gene: TRBD1; v_gene: TRBV29-1; j_gene: TRBJ2-5
CDR3nt: TGTGCCAGCAGCTCTCTAGCGGGGGTGGCAACAGATACGCAGTATTTT; CDR3aa: CASSSLAGVATDTQYF; abundance: -; d_gene: TRBD2; v_gene: TRBV7-9; j_gene: TRBJ2-3
CDR3nt: TGCGCCAGCACTCCTTTATTGAGGCGGGCGCGAGATACGCAGTATTTT; CDR3aa: CASTPLLRRARDTQYF; abundance: -; d_gene: -; v_gene: TRBV5-1; j_gene: TRBJ2-3
CDR3nt: TGTGCCAGCCTGGGACAGAATAACTATGGCTACACCTTC; CDR3aa: CASLGQNNYGYTF; abundance: -; d_gene: TRBD1; v_gene: TRBV6-5; j_gene: TRBJ1-2
CDR3nt: TGTGCCAGCAGTTCCACAGGAGGGCATCAGCCCCAGCATTTT; CDR3aa: CASSSTGGHQPQHF; abundance: -; d_gene: -; v_gene: TRBV6-2/TRBV6-3; j_gene: TRBJ1-5
CDR3nt: TGTGCCAGCAGCCCGGACAAGAACTATGGCTACACCTTC; CDR3aa: CASSPDKNYGYTF; abundance: -; d_gene: -; v_gene: TRBV7-2; j_gene: TRBJ1-2
CDR3nt: TGTGCCAGCAGCTTAGCGGAGGGATTCTACGAGCAGTACTTC; CDR3aa: CASSLAEGFYEQYF; abundance: -; d_gene: -; v_gene: TRBV11-2; j_gene: TRBJ2-7
CDR3nt: TGTGCCAGCAGTTACTCGGGGCAGGTCTCTAACTATGGCTACACCTTC; CDR3aa: CASSYSGQVSNYGYTF; abundance: -; d_gene: -; v_gene: TRBV6-2/TRBV6-3; j_gene: TRBJ1-2
CDR3nt: TGTGCCAGCAGTCCGCCCGGACAGGGTAAGAACACTGAAGCTTTCTTT; CDR3aa: CASSPPGQGKNTEAFF; abundance: -; d_gene: TRBD1; v_gene: TRBV6-6; j_gene: TRBJ1-1
CDR3nt: TGTGCCAGCAGTCTACGGACGGGGACTTGGGGCTACACCTTC; CDR3aa: CASSLRTGTWGYTF; abundance: -; d_gene: -; v_gene: TRBV27; j_gene: TRBJ1-2
CDR3nt: TGTGCCAGCAGCCAAGGGACGGGGACTGAAGCTTTCTTT; CDR3aa: CASSQGTGTEAFF; abundance: -; d_gene: -; v_gene: TRBV3-1/TRBV3-2; j_gene: TRBJ1-1
CDR3nt: TGTGCCACCAGCAGAGTCGTAGCGGGGGCCATCAATGAGCAGTTCTTC; CDR3aa: CATSRVVAGAINEQFF; abundance: -; d_gene: TRBD2; v_gene: TRBV15; j_gene: TRBJ2-1
CDR3nt: TGTGCCAGCAGTCCGGGACAGGGGGTATCACCCCTCCACTTT; CDR3aa: CASSPGQGVSPLHF; abundance: -; d_gene: TRBD1; v_gene: TRBV6-5; j_gene: TRBJ1-6
CDR3nt: TGTGCCAGCAGTTACTCGGGGGAGGCCACTGAAGCTTTCTTT; CDR3aa: CASSYSGEATEAFF; abundance: -; d_gene: -; v_gene: TRBV6-5; j_gene: TRBJ1-1
CDR3nt: TGTGCCAGCGGGGGGGGCACAGATACGCAGTATTTT; CDR3aa: CASGGGTDTQYF; abundance: -; d_gene: TRBD2; v_gene: TRBV7-2; j_gene: TRBJ2-3
CDR3nt: TGCAGTGCTAGTCCGCAGGTAACCTACGAGCAGTACTTC; CDR3aa: CSASPQVTYEQYF; abundance: -; d_gene: -; v_gene: TRBV20-1; j_gene: TRBJ2-7
CDR3nt: TGCGCCAGCAGACTGCCAGGGTCCCAGCAGTTCTTC; CDR3aa: CASRLPGSQQFF; abundance: -; d_gene: -; v_gene: TRBV4-1; j_gene: TRBJ2-1
CDR3nt: TGTGCCAGCAGCCCCCAGTCGCAAGTAAACTACGAGCAGTACTTC; CDR3aa: CASSPQSQVNYEQYF; abundance: -; d_gene: -; v_gene: TRBV6-2/TRBV6-3; j_gene: TRBJ2-7
CDR3nt: TGTGCCAGCAGCTTAGACCCACCCGGACTAGCGGGGATCTACGAGCAGTACTTC; CDR3aa: CASSLDPPGLAGIYEQYF; abundance: -; d_gene: TRBD2; v_gene: TRBV7-6; j_gene: TRBJ2-7
CDR3nt: TGCGCCAGCAGCCACACGGAGCAGGGCGGAAACACCATATATTTT; CDR3aa: CASSHTEQGGNTIYF; abundance: -; d_gene: -; v_gene: TRBV5-1; j_gene: TRBJ1-3
CDR3nt: TGCAGCGGGGGAGGAGGGGAGGTGACTTATGGCTACACCTTC; CDR3aa: CSGGGGEVTYGYTF; abundance: -; d_gene: -; v_gene: TRBV29-1; j_gene: TRBJ1-2
CDR3nt: TGTGCCAGCAGCCAAGATTGGGCGATCGGACAGTACAATGAGCAGTTCTTC; CDR3aa: CASSQDWAIGQYNEQFF; abundance: once; d_gene: -; v_gene: TRBV14; j_gene: TRBJ2-1
CDR3nt: TGTGCCAGCAGCTTAGGACTTAACTATGGCTACACCTTC; CDR3aa: CASSLGLNYGYTF; abundance: -; d_gene: -; v_gene: TRBV7-9; j_gene: TRBJ1-2
CDR3nt: TGTGCCTCGTCTTATACAGGGTTTGTAGCGGGGGCTTACAATGAGCAGTTCTTC; CDR3aa: CASSYTGFVAGAYNEQFF; abundance: once; d_gene: TRBD2; v_gene: TRBV30; j_gene: TRBJ2-1
CDR3nt: TGTGCCAGTGGGCAGGGGGCCCTAATTAATTCACCCCTCCACTTT; CDR3aa: CASGQGALINSPLHF; abundance: -; d_gene: TRBD1; v_gene: TRBV19; j_gene: TRBJ1-6
CDR3nt: TGTGCCAGCAGCGCCAATACCGGTGGCTATGGCTACACCTTC; CDR3aa: CASSANTGGYGYTF; abundance: -; d_gene: -; v_gene: TRBV5-4; j_gene: TRBJ1-2
CDR3nt: TGTGCCAGCAGCGTGAGGGAGGGTAGCAATAATTCACCCCTCCACTTT; CDR3aa: CASSVREGSNNSPLHF; abundance: -; d_gene: -; v_gene: TRBV9; j_gene: TRBJ1-6
CDR3nt: TGTGCCAGCAGCTTGGTGGGTTCAGGCGGGGCGAACTACAATGAGCAGTTCTTC; CDR3aa: CASSLVGSGGANYNEQFF; abundance: -; d_gene: -; v_gene: TRBV5-6; j_gene: TRBJ2-1
CDR3nt: TGTGCCAGCAGCAAAGTTACAGGTTGCCCAAAATCTTCTAACTATGGCTACACCTTC; CDR3aa: CASSKVTGCPKSSNYGYTF; abundance: -; d_gene: -; v_gene: TRBV21-1; j_gene: TRBJ1-2
CDR3nt: TGTGCCAGCAGTCCCGGGTTCCGGAGCGAGCAGTACTTC; CDR3aa: CASSPGFRSEQYF; abundance: -; d_gene: -; v_gene: TRBV2; j_gene: TRBJ2-7
CDR3nt: TGTGCCAGCAGCGTTCACTCTGGCGAGACTCGCGGGACTGAAGCTTTCTTT; CDR3aa: CASSVHSGETRGTEAFF; abundance: -; d_gene: -; v_gene: TRBV9; j_gene: TRBJ1-1
CDR3nt: TGTGCCAGCAGGAACAGGGGGAGAAATTCACCCCTCCACTTT; CDR3aa: CASRNRGRNSPLHF; abundance: -; d_gene: TRBD1; v_gene: TRBV6-5; j_gene: TRBJ1-6
CDR3nt: TGCGCCAGCAACAGTGGGACTAGCGGGGGGGCTAGCACAGATACGCAGTATTTT; CDR3aa: CASNSGTSGGASTDTQYF; abundance: -; d_gene: TRBD2; v_gene: TRBV10-1; j_gene: TRBJ2-3
CDR3nt: TGTGCCAGCAGCTTAAACCAGGGGGCCAACAGGGTCACAGATACGCAGTATTTT; CDR3aa: CASSLNQGANRVTDTQYF; abundance: -; d_gene: TRBD1; v_gene: TRBV7-2; j_gene: TRBJ2-3
CDR3nt: TGTGCCTGGAATAGGGGGGGATTAGGGAATCAGCCCCAGCATTTT; CDR3aa: CAWNRGGLGNQPQHF; abundance: -; d_gene: -; v_gene: TRBV30; j_gene: TRBJ1-5
CDR3nt: TGTGCCTGGTCACGCGGGACAGGGCAAGGCTACACCTTC; CDR3aa: CAWSRGTGQGYTF; abundance: -; d_gene: TRBD1; v_gene: TRBV30; j_gene: TRBJ1-2
CDR3nt: TGTGCCAGCAGTTACGGGACAGGGGGAGGCACTGAAGCTTTCTTT; CDR3aa: CASSYGTGGGTEAFF; abundance: -; d_gene: TRBD1; v_gene: TRBV6-5; j_gene: TRBJ1-1
CDR3nt: TGTGCCAGCAGAGCTGAACTATCCTACAATGAGCAGTTCTTC; CDR3aa: CASRAELSYNEQFF; abundance: -; d_gene: -; v_gene: TRBV6-5; j_gene: TRBJ2-1
CDR3nt: TGTGCCAGCAGCTTAGTCCCCGGTCAGCCCCAGCATTTT; CDR3aa: CASSLVPGQPQHF; abundance: -; d_gene: -; v_gene: TRBV7-2; j_gene: TRBJ1-5
CDR3nt: TGTGCCAGCAGTTCAAATCAGGGCCGCAACACCGGGGAGCTGTTTTTT; CDR3aa: CASSSNQGRNTGELFF; abundance: -; d_gene: -; v_gene: TRBV27; j_gene: TRBJ2-2
CDR3nt: TGTGCCAGCAGCTTCTTGGCGGGTGAAGCTTTCTTT; CDR3aa: CASSFLAGEAFF; abundance: -; d_gene: -; v_gene: TRBV5-4; j_gene: TRBJ1-1
CDR3nt: TGTGCCAGCAGCTTGGCTTCAGGGGGATTCAACACCATATATTTT; CDR3aa: CASSLASGGFNTIYF; abundance: -; d_gene: TRBD1; v_gene: TRBV5-6; j_gene: TRBJ1-3
CDR3nt: TGTGCCAGCAGCCACAGGGCACAAAGTGAAAAACTGTTTTTT; CDR3aa: CASSHRAQSEKLFF; abundance: -; d_gene: -; v_gene: TRBV3-1/TRBV3-2; j_gene: TRBJ1-4
CDR3nt: TGTGCCAGCAGCACAAGGACAGGGGGCGCGGGGAATGGCTACACCTTC; CDR3aa: CASSTRTGGAGNGYTF; abundance: -; d_gene: TRBD1; v_gene: TRBV2; j_gene: TRBJ1-2
CDR3nt: TGTGCCAGCACTGACACAGTAACCTACGAGCAGTACTTC; CDR3aa: CASTDTVTYEQYF; abundance: -; d_gene: -; v_gene: TRBV2; j_gene: TRBJ2-7
CDR3nt: TGTGCCAGCAGCTTGGCTATCAACACAGATACGCAGTATTTT; CDR3aa: CASSLAINTDTQYF; abundance: -; d_gene: -; v_gene: TRBV5-6; j_gene: TRBJ2-3
CDR3nt: TGTGCCAGCAGCCGGGAGTACACTGAAGCTTTCTTT; CDR3aa: CASSREYTEAFF; abundance: -; d_gene: -; v_gene: TRBV12-3/TRBV12-4; j_gene: TRBJ1-1
CDR3nt: TGTGCCAGCAGCTTAGGGGCAGGGGGATACCACAATGAGCAGTTCTTC; CDR3aa: CASSLGAGGYHNEQFF; abundance: once; d_gene: TRBD1; v_gene: TRBV7-2; j_gene: TRBJ2-1
CDR3nt: TGTGCCAGCAGACCGGGGCAGGGAGGGACAGATACGCAGTATTTT; CDR3aa: CASRPGQGGTDTQYF; abundance: -; d_gene: TRBD2; v_gene: TRBV6-5; j_gene: TRBJ2-3
CDR3nt: TGTGCCAGCAGTGAAGCGTCTTTGGGACAGTTGGGAGAGACCCAGTACTTC; CDR3aa: CASSEASLGQLGETQYF; abundance: -; d_gene: TRBD1; v_gene: TRBV2; j_gene: TRBJ2-5
CDR3nt: TGTGCCAGCAGCCTAAGGACACGACAGGGTCCCCCCTACGAGCAGTACTTC; CDR3aa: CASSLRTRQGPPYEQYF; abundance: -; d_gene: TRBD1; v_gene: TRBV7-2; j_gene: TRBJ2-7
CDR3nt: TGTGCTAGTGGTCGCGGGACTAGCGGGGGCTACGAGCAGTACTTC; CDR3aa: CASGRGTSGGYEQYF; abundance: -; d_gene: TRBD2; v_gene: TRBV12-5; j_gene: TRBJ2-7
CDR3nt: TGTGCCAGCAGCTTCATATCCAGCTCTGGAAACACCATATATTTT; CDR3aa: CASSFISSSGNTIYF; abundance: -; d_gene: -; v_gene: TRBV11-3; j_gene: TRBJ1-3
CDR3nt: TGTGCCAGCAGCCTTCCAGTGGGCGGGGGTGCCTCCTACGAGCAGTACTTC; CDR3aa: CASSLPVGGGASYEQYF; abundance: -; d_gene: TRBD2; v_gene: TRBV7-8; j_gene: TRBJ2-7